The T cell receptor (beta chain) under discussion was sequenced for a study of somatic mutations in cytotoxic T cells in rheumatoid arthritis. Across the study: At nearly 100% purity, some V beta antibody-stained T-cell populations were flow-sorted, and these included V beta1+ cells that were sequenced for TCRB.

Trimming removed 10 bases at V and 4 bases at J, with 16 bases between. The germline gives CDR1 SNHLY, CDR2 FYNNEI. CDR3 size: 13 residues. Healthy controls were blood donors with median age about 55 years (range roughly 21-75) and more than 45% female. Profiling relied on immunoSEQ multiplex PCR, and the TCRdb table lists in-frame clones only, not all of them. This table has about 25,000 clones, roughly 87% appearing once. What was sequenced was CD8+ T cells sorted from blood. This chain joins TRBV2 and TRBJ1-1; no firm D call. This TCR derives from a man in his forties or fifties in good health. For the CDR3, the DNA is TGTGCCACCCGGATTGCGTGGGGCACTGAAGCTTTCTTT. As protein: CATRIAWGTEAFF.